Listed below are T cell receptor beta chains from one sample, sequenced in a study of blood T cells in healthy people across ages. TCRdb reprocessed the 5' RACE reads via MiXCR and lists one record per CDR3 protein. The data contain some 700,000 distinct CDR3 sequences, approximately 43% of them singletons. Material: blood. The receptors come from a woman aged 60-75 years in good health. CDR3s include the opening cysteine and the closing phenylalanine or tryptophan. Fields, in order: V gene, clone size, J gene, D gene, CDR3 protein, CDR3 DNA. The D gene is left open where the match is weak. Clone size is shown for a subset of rows, as once, few, many or a class of expanded clone.

>TRBV20-1|-|TRBJ2-1|TRBD2
CSASGGGYNEQFF
TGCAGTGCTAGCGGGGGGGGTTACAATGAGCAGTTCTTC
>TRBV10-3|many|TRBJ2-7|-
CATEELTGNSYEQYF
TGTGCCACCGAGGAATTAACAGGGAACTCCTACGAGCAGTACTTC
>TRBV4-3|-|TRBJ1-4|TRBD1
CASSQTPSGTGLEKLFF
TGCGCCAGTAGCCAAACCCCCTCCGGGACAGGGCTTGAAAAACTGTTTTTT
>TRBV29-1|few|TRBJ2-3|TRBD2
CSLRGVGTDTQYF
TGCAGCCTCCGGGGGGTTGGGACAGATACGCAGTATTTT
>TRBV29-1|many|TRBJ2-7|-
CSVYYKGYEQYF
TGCAGCGTTTATTACAAGGGCTACGAGCAGTACTTC
>TRBV9|-|TRBJ2-7|-
CASSPIDRRNEQYF
TGTGCCAGCAGCCCCATCGATCGGAGGAATGAGCAGTACTTC
>TRBV3-1|-|TRBJ2-5|TRBD2
CASSLNVGGGSETQYF
TGTGCCAGCAGCCTCAATGTGGGCGGGGGGTCGGAGACCCAGTACTTC
>TRBV28|-|TRBJ1-2|TRBD1
CASSREPDRGWGYTF
TGTGCCAGCAGCCGTGAACCGGACAGGGGTTGGGGCTACACCTTC
>TRBV20-1|few|TRBJ2-3|TRBD1
CSAFPGQGRADTQYF
TGCAGTGCTTTTCCGGGACAGGGACGGGCAGATACGCAGTATTTT
>TRBV12-3/TRBV12-4|-|TRBJ2-3|-
CASRVGGGAQYF
TGTGCCAGCAGAGTGGGGGGCGGGGCGCAGTATTTT
>TRBV7-3|-|TRBJ2-5|-
CASSRTGNSETQYF
TGTGCCAGCAGCCGCACAGGGAACTCGGAGACCCAGTACTTC
>TRBV20-1|-|TRBJ1-1|-
CSARLPMAGNTEAFF
TGCAGTGCTAGGCTCCCAATGGCGGGGAACACTGAAGCTTTCTTT
>TRBV20-1|-|TRBJ2-5|TRBD2
CSARVPGGLETQYF
TGCAGTGCTAGGGTCCCGGGGGGGCTTGAGACCCAGTACTTC
>TRBV6-2/TRBV6-3|few|TRBJ1-2|TRBD1
CASSAPTGQQANYGYTF
TGTGCCAGCAGTGCCCCGACAGGGCAACAAGCTAACTATGGCTACACCTTC
>TRBV20-1|few|TRBJ2-7|-
CSATSLARYEQYF
TGCAGTGCCACCTCCCTAGCCAGATACGAGCAGTACTTC
>TRBV30|-|TRBJ2-5|-
CAWSVMEGSTQYF
TGTGCCTGGAGTGTGATGGAAGGAAGTACCCAGTACTTC
>TRBV7-3|few|TRBJ2-7|-
CASSYSGSRDGEQYF
TGTGCCAGCAGCTACTCCGGGTCAAGGGATGGGGAGCAGTACTTC
>TRBV11-1|-|TRBJ2-7|-
CASSLGLATGEQYF
TGTGCCAGCAGCTTAGGGTTAGCCACGGGGGAGCAGTACTTC
>TRBV12-3/TRBV12-4|-|TRBJ2-7|-
CASSVQANSYEQYF
TGTGCCAGCAGTGTACAGGCGAACTCCTATGAGCAGTACTTC
>TRBV4-1|-|TRBJ2-2|TRBD2
CASSQGGDTGELFF
TGCGCCAGCAGCCAGGGGGGGGATACCGGGGAGCTGTTTTTT
>TRBV6-2/TRBV6-3|-|TRBJ2-1|TRBD2
CASSYLLAGDLYNEQFF
TGTGCCAGCAGTTACTTACTAGCGGGGGACCTCTACAATGAGCAGTTCTTC
>TRBV20-1|-|TRBJ1-5|TRBD1
CSARPGTGSGSQPQHF
TGCAGTGCCCGTCCCGGGACAGGGTCTGGTAGTCAGCCCCAGCATTTT
>TRBV20-1|-|TRBJ2-1|TRBD2
CSASSGGVHEQFF
TGCAGTGCTAGTAGCGGGGGGGTTCATGAGCAGTTCTTC
>TRBV3-1|few|TRBJ1-6|-
CASSQGRDNSPLHF
TGTGCCAGCAGCCAAGGCAGAGATAATTCACCCCTCCACTTT
>TRBV2|once|TRBJ2-4|-
CASFLRGAKNIQYF
TGTGCCAGCTTCCTAAGGGGAGCCAAAAACATTCAGTACTTC
>TRBV14|-|TRBJ2-3|TRBD2
CASSPHSGRSTDTQYF
TGTGCCAGCAGCCCTCATAGCGGGAGAAGCACAGATACGCAGTATTTT
>TRBV15|many|TRBJ2-7|TRBD1
CATSRTPPIGQGHSYEQYF
TGTGCCACCAGCAGAACCCCACCCATTGGACAGGGACACTCCTACGAGCAGTACTTC
>TRBV29-1|-|TRBJ2-1|TRBD2
CSVGAGLAGVSYNEQYF
TGCAGCGTTGGAGCGGGACTAGCGGGAGTCTCCTACAATGAGCAGTACTTT
>TRBV7-2|many|TRBJ2-5|TRBD1
CASSRGTGYQTQYF
TGTGCCAGCAGCCGTGGGACAGGGTACCAGACCCAGTACTTC
>TRBV29-1|-|TRBJ2-5|-
CSVGQGGEAQYF
TGCAGCGTTGGGCAGGGGGGAGAGGCCCAGTACTTC
>TRBV6-2/TRBV6-3|-|TRBJ1-1|-
CASSSTTSGEAFF
TGTGCCAGCAGTTCTACCACGTCGGGGGAGGCTTTCTTT
>TRBV30|-|TRBJ2-5|-
CAWSVLVQETQYF
TGTGCCTGGAGTGTTTTGGTCCAAGAGACCCAGTACTTC
>TRBV27|once|TRBJ2-1|TRBD2
CASSLSGTTPYNEQFF
TGTGCCAGCAGTTTATCGGGGACTACCCCCTACAATGAGCAGTTCTTC
>TRBV12-3/TRBV12-4|-|TRBJ2-7|TRBD1
CASRQGGPYEQYF
TGTGCCAGCAGACAGGGGGGACCCTACGAGCAGTACTTC
>TRBV7-9|many|TRBJ2-7|-
CASSLEVYEQYF
TGTGCCAGCAGCTTAGAGGTCTACGAGCAGTACTTC
>TRBV20-1|-|TRBJ2-3|TRBD2
CSASRGEDTQYF
TGCAGTGCTAGCCGGGGGGAAGATACGCAGTATTTT
>TRBV6-2/TRBV6-3|many|TRBJ2-5|-
CASTSTRSQYF
TGTGCCAGCACATCTACGAGATCTCAGTACTTC